Sequencing of this T cell receptor beta chain was carried out in a study of T cell responses to AZD1222 COVID-19 vaccine. Germline V CDR1 and CDR2: SGDLS, YYNGEE. V lost 4 bases to trimming and J lost 8 bases; unmatched junction nucleotides: 5. This CDR3 has 13 amino acids. Assay: immunoSEQ multiplex PCR; the TCRdb copy retains only in-frame clones and omits some. The sample includes 95,000 to 150,000 clones, over 75% of them seen just once. The clonotype comes from an adult in good health. The rearrangement joins TRBV9 to TRBJ1-2, with TRBD1 identical over 10 bases. Specimen: peripheral blood, collected on day 0 of AZD1222 vaccination. This chain's CDR3 is CASSMTGGYGYTF. DNA for the CDR3: TGTGCCAGCAGCATGACAGGGGGCTACGGCTACACCTTC.